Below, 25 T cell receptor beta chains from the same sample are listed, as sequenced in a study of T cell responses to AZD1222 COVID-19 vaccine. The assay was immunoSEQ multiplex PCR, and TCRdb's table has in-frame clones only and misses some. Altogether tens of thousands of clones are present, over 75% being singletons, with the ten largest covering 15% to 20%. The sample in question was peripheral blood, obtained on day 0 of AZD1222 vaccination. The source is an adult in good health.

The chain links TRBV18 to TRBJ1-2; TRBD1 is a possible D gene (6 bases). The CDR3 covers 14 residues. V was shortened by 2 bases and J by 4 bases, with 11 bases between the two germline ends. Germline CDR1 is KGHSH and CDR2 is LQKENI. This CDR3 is CASSPGGAFYGYTF. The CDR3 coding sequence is TGTGCCAGCTCACCAGGGGGGGCCTTCTATGGCTACACCTTC. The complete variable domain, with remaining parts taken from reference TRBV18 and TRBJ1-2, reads NAGVMQNPRHLVRRRGQEARLRCSPMKGHSHVYWYRQLPEEGLKFMVYLQKENIIDESGMPKERFSAEFPKEGPSILRIQQVVRGDSAAYFCASSPGGAFYGYTFGSGTRLTVV.

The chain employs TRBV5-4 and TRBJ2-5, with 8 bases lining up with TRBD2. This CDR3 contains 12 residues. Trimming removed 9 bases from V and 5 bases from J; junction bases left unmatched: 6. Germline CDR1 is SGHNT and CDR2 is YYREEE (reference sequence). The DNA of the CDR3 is TGTGCCACCGGGGGGGCGAGGGAGACCCAGTACTTC. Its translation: CATGGARETQYF.

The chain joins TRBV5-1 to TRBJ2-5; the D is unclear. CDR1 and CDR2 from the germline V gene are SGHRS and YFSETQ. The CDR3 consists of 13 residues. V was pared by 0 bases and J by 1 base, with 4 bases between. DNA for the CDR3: TGCGCCAGCAGCTTGGGAGTCCAAGAGACCCAGTACTTC. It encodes CASSLGVQETQYF.

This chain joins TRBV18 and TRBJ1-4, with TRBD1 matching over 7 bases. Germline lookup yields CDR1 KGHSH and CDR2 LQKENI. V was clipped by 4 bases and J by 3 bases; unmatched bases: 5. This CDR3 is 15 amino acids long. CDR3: CASSLPGQPNEKLFF. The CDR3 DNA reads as TGTGCCAGCTCACTACCGGGACAGCCTAATGAAAAACTGTTTTTT.

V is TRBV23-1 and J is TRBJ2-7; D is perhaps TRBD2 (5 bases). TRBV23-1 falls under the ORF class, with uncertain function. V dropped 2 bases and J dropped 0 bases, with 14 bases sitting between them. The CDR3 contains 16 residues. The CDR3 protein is CASSQPPGKDSYEQYF. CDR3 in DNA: TGCGCCAGCAGTCAACCTCCGGGGAAAGACTCCTACGAGCAGTACTTC.

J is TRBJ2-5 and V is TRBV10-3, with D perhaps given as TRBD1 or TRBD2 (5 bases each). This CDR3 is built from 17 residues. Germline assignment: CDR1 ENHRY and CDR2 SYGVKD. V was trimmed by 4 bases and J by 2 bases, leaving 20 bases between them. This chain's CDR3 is CAISGISGQGRQETQYF. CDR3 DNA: TGTGCCATCAGTGGGATAAGCGGTCAGGGAAGACAAGAGACCCAGTACTTC.

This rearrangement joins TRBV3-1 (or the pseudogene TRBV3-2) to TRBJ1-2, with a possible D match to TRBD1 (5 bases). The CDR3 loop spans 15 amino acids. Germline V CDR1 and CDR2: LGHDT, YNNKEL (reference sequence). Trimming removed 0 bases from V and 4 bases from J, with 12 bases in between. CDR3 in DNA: TGTGCCAGCAGCCAAGAGAATATGGGGCGCTATGGCTACACCTTC. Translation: CASSQENMGRYGYTF.

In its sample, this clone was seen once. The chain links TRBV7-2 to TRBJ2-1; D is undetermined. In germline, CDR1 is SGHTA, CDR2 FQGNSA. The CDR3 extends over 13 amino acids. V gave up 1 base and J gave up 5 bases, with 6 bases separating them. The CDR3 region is CASSLGPNNEQFF. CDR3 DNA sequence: TGTGCCAGCAGCTTAGGACCCAACAATGAGCAGTTCTTC. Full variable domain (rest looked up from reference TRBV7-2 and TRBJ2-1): GAGVSQSPSNKVTEKGKDVELRCDPISGHTALYWYRQSLGQGLEFLIYFQGNSAPDKSGLPSDRFSAERTGGSVSTLTIQRTQQEDSAVYLCASSLGPNNEQFFGPGTRLTVL.

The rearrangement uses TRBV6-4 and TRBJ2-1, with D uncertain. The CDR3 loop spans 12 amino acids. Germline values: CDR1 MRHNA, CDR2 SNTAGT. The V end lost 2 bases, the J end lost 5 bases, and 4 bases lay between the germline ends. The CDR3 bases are TGTGCCAGCAGTGACGGGAACAATGAGCAGTTCTTC. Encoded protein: CASSDGNNEQFF.

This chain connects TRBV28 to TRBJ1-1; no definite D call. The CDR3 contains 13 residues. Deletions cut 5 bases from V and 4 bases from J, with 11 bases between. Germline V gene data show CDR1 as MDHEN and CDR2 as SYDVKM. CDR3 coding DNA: TGTGCCAGCAGTACACGGCACCGCACTGAAGCTTTCTTT. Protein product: CASSTRHRTEAFF.

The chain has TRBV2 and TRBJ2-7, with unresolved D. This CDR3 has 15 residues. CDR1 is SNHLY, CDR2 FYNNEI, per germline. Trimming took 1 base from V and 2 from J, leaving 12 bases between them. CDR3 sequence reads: CASSEDEEFPYEQYF. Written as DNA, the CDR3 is TGTGCCAGCAGTGAAGATGAAGAGTTCCCCTACGAGCAGTACTTC.

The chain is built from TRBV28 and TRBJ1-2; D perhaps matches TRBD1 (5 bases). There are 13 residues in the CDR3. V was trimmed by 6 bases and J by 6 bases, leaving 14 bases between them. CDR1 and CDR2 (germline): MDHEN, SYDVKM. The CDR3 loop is CASRGGASHGYTF. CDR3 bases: TGTGCCAGCAGAGGAGGGGCCTCCCATGGCTACACCTTC.

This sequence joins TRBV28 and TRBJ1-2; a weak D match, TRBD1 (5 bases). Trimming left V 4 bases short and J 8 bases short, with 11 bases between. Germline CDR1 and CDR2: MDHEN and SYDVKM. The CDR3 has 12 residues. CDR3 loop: CASSYRDRGYTF. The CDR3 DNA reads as TGTGCCAGCAGTTACCGGGACCGGGGCTACACCTTC.

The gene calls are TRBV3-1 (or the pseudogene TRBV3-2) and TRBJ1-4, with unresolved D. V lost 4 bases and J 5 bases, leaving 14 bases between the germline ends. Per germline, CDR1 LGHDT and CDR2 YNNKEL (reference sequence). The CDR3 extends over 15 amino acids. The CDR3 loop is CASSPSEQLNEKLFF. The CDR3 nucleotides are TGTGCCAGCAGCCCAAGTGAACAGCTAAATGAAAAACTGTTTTTT.

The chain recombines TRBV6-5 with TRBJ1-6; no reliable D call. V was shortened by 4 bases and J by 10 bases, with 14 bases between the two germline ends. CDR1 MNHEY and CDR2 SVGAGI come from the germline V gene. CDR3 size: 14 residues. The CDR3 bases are TGTGCCAGCAGTTCCACATTGTCTCGCTCACCCCTCCACTTT. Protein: CASSSTLSRSPLHF.

Here the CDR3 DNA reads TGTGCCAGCAGTGAAGCAGGGACGGGGACCTCCGGCTACACCTTC. It codes for CASSEAGTGTSGYTF. This chain connects TRBV2 to TRBJ1-2; a weak D match, TRBD1 (5 bases). The V end lost 0 bases, the J end lost 8 bases, and 16 bases lay between the germline ends. The CDR3 runs to 15 residues. CDR1 and CDR2 (germline): SNHLY, FYNNEI.

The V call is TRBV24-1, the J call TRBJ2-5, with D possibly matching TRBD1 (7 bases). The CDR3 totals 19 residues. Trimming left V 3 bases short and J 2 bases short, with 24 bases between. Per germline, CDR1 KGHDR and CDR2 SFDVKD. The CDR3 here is CATSDPSRRGLRGQETQYF. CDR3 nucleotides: TGTGCCACCAGTGATCCCTCCCGGAGGGGGCTGAGAGGACAAGAGACCCAGTACTTC.

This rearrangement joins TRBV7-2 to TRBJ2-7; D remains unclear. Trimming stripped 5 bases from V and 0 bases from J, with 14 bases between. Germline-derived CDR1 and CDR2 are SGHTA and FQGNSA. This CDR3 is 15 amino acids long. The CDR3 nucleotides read TGTGCCAGCAGCCCATCGAGACAAAGCTCCTACGAGCAGTACTTC. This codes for CASSPSRQSSYEQYF.

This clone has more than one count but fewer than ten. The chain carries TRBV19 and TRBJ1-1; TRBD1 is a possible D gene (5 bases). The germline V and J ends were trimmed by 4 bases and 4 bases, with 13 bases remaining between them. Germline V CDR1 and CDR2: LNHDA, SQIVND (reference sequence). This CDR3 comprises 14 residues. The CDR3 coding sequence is TGTGCCAGTAGTAAGCAGGGAGGAAGCACTGAAGCTTTCTTT. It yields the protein CASSKQGGSTEAFF.

DNA for the CDR3: TGTGCCAGCTCACCACGGGGGAGTCCCGGTCTTGAGCAGTTCTTC. Protein sequence: CASSPRGSPGLEQFF. The rearrangement uses TRBV18 and TRBJ2-1; possibly TRBD1 or TRBD2 for D (5 bases each). The CDR3 sequence is 15 residues long. The ends were cut back, 1 base at V and 9 bases at J, with 16 bases in the middle. The germline V gene has CDR1 KGHSH and CDR2 LQKENI.

This CDR3 is CASSPMDITYEQYF. The CDR3 region has the DNA TGTGCCAGCAGTCCAATGGATATTACCTACGAGCAGTACTTC. The chain is built from TRBV27 and TRBJ2-7; D not resolved. Looked up from germline, CDR1 is MNHEY and CDR2 is SMNVEV (reference sequence). This CDR3 has 14 amino acids. V dropped 5 bases and J dropped 2 bases, with 13 bases sitting between them.

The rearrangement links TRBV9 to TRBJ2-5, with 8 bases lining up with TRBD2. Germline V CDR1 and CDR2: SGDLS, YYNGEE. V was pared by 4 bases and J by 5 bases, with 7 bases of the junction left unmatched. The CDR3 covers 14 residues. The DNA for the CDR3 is TGTGCCAGCAGCACCCGGGGACTAGATGAGACCCAGTACTTC. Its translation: CASSTRGLDETQYF.

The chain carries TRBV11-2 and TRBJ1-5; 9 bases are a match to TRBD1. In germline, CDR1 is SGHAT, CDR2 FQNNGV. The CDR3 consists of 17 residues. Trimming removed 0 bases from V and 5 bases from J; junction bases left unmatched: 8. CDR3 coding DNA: TGTGCCAGCAGCTTAGATCAACAGGGGGCCGGCGATCAGCCCCAGCATTTT. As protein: CASSLDQQGAGDQPQHF. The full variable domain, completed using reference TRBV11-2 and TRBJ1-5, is EAGVAQSPRYKIIEKRQSVAFWCNPISGHATLYWYQQILGQGPKLLIQFQNNGVVDDSQLPKDRFSAERLKGVDSTLKIQPAKLEDSAVYLCASSLDQQGAGDQPQHFGDGTRLSIL.

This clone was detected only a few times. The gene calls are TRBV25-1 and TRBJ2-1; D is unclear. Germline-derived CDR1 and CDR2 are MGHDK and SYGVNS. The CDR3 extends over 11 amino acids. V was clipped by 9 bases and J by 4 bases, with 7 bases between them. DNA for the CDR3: TGTGCCAGTCAGGATTACAATGAGCAGTTCTTC. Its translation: CASQDYNEQFF.

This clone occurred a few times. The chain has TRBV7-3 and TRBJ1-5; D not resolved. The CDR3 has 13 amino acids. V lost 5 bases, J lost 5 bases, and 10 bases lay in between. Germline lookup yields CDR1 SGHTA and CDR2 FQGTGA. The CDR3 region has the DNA TGTGCCAGCAGCCCCCCACCCTATCAGCCCCAGCATTTT. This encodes CASSPPPYQPQHF.